This T cell receptor (beta chain) was identified during a study of T cells in Graves' hyperthyroidism and ophthalmopathy. In its sample, this clonotype was seen many times. This CDR3 contains 15 residues. CDR1 MDHEN and CDR2 SYDVKM come from the germline V gene. V trimming: 6 bases; J trimming: 3 bases; junction bases outside the gene matches: 10. TCR beta CDR3 region amplification was performed from RNA transcripts. An initial round of RT-PCR targeting the TCR CDR3 relied on the HTBI primer set. One entry per CDR3 protein results from TCRdb running MiXCR on the multiplex PCR reads. The table shows about 420,000 distinct CDR3 sequences, with about a sixth occurring only once.

The sequencing input was blood. The chain links TRBV28 to TRBJ2-7, with TRBD1 matching over 8 bases. The source is a woman in her late teens or twenties with Graves' hyperthyroidism. Here the CDR3 reads CASSLPGTGNYEQYF. CDR3 coding DNA: TGTGCCAGCAGCCTCCCCGGGACAGGCAACTACGAGCAGTACTTC.